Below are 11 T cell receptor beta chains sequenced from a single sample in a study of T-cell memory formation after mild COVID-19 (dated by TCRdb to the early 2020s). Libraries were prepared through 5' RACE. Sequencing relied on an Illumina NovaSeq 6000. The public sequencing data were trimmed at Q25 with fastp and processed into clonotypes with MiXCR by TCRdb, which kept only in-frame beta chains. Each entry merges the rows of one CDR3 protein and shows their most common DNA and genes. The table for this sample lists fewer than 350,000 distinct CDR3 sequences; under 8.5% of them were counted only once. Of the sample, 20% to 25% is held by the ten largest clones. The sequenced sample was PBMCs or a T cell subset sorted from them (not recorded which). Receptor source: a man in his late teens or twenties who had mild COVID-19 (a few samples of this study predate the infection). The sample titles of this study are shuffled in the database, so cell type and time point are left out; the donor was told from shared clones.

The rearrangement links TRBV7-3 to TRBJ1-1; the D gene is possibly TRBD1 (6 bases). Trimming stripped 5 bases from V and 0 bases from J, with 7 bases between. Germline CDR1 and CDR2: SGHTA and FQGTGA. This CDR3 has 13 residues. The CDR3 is CASSRQVNTEAFF. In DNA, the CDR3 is TGTGCCAGCAGCCGACAGGTGAACACTGAAGCTTTCTTT.

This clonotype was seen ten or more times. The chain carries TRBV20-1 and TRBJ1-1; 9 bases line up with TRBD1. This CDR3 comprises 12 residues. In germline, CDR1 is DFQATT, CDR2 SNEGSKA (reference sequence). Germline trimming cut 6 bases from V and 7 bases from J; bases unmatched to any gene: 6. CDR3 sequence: CSASRDRDEAFF. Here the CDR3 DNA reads TGCAGTGCGAGCCGGGACAGGGATGAAGCTTTCTTT.

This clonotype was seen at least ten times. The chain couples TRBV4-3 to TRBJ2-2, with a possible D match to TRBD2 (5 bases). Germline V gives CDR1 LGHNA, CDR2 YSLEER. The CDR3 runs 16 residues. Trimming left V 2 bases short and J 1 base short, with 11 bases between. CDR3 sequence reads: CASSQWARENTGELFF. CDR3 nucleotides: TGCGCCAGCAGCCAATGGGCCCGGGAGAACACCGGGGAGCTGTTTTTT.

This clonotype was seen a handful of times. This chain's CDR3 is CASSPGTSFNEQFF. Here the CDR3 DNA reads TGTGCCAGCAGCCCAGGGACTAGCTTCAATGAGCAGTTCTTC. The chain combines TRBV5-6 with TRBJ2-1; 9 nucleotides align to TRBD2. The CDR3 sequence is 14 residues long. Germline V CDR1 and CDR2: SGHDT, YYEEEE. V trimming: 4 bases; J trimming: 6 bases; junction bases outside the gene matches: 5.

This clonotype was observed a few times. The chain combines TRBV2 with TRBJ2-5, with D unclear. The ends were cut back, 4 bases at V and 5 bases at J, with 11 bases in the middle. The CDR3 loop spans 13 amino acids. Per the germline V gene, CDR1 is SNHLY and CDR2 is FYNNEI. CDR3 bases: TGTGCCAGCAGTGTTCGAGAGGCGGAGACCCAGTACTTC. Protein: CASSVREAETQYF.

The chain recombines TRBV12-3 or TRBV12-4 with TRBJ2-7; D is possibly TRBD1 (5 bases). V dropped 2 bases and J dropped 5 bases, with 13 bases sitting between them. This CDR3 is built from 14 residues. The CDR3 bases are TGTGCCAGCAGTTTACAGGATAGGGGAAACGAGCAGTACGTC. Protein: CASSLQDRGNEQYV.

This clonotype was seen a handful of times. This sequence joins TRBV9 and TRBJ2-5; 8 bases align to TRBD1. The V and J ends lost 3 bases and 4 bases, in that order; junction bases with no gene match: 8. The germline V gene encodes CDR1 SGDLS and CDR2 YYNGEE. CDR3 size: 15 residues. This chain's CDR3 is CASSALGDRGETQYF. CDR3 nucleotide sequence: TGTGCCAGCAGCGCGTTGGGCGACAGGGGAGAGACCCAGTACTTC.

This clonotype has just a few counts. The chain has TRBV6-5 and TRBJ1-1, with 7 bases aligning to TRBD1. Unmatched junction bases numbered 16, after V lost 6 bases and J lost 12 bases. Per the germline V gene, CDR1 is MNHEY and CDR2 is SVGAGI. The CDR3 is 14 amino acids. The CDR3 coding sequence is TGTGCCAGCAGCTTCGAGAGGGCAGGGGGTACGACTTTCTTT. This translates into CASSFERAGGTTFF.

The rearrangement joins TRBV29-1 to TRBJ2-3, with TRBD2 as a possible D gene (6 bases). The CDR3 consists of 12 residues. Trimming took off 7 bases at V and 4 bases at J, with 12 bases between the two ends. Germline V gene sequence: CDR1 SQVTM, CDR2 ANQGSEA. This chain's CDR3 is CSGSGWADTQYF. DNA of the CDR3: TGCAGCGGTAGCGGTTGGGCAGATACGCAGTATTTT.

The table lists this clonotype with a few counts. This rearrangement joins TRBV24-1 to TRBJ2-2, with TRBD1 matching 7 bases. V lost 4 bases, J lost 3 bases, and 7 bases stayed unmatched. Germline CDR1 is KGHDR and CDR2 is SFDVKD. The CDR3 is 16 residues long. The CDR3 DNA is TGTGCCACCAGTGACCCGAAGAGGGGGCACACCGGGGAGCTGTTTTTT. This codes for CATSDPKRGHTGELFF.

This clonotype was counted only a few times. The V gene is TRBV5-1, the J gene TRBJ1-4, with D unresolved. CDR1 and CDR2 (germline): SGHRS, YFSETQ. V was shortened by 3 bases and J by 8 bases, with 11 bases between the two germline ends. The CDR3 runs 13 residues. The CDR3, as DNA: TGCGCCAGCAGCTCTTCCCCCGGCGAAAAACTGTTTTTT. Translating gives CASSSSPGEKLFF.